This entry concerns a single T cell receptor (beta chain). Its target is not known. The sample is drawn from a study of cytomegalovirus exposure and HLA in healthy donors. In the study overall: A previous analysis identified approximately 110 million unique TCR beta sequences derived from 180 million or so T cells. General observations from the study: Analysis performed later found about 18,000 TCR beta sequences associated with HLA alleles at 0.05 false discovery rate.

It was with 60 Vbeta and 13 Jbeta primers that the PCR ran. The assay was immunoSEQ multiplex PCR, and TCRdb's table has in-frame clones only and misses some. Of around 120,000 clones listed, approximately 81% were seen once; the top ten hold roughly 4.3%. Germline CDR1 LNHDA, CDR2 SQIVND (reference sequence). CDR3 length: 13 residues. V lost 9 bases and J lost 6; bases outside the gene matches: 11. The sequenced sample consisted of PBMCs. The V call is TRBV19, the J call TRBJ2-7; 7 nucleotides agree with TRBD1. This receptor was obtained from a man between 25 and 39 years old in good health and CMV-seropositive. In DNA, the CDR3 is TGTGCCAGCCAAACAGGGGACGCGGGCGAGCAGTACTTC. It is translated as CASQTGDAGEQYF. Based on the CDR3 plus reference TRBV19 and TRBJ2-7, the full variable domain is DGGITQSPKYLFRKEGQNVTLSCEQNLNHDAMYWYRQDPGQGLRLIYYSQIVNDFQKGDIAEGYSVSREKKESFPLTVTSAQKNPTAFYLCASQTGDAGEQYFGPGTRLTVT.